These T cell receptor beta chains were read from a single sample in a study of cytomegalovirus exposure and HLA in healthy donors. Only in-frame clones appear in the TCRdb table, and some are missing; sequencing was by immunoSEQ multiplex PCR. Its table records 95,000 to 150,000 clones. Sequencing was performed on PBMCs. These receptors originate from a man aged 25 to 40 in good health and CMV-seronegative. Each CDR3 is given with its conserved first and last residue. A D gene is named only where the DNA matches it firmly.

j_gene: TRBJ2-3
len: 14
v_gene: TRBV10-3
d_gene: TRBD2
CDR3nt: TGTGCCACGGGTAGCGGGATGGTCACAGATACGCAGTATTTT
CDR3aa: CATGSGMVTDTQYF

j_gene: TRBJ1-2
len: 15
v_gene: TRBV5-6
d_gene: .
CDR3nt: TGTGCCAGCAGCTTGGCAGCGGCCCGGACCTATGGCTACACCTTC
CDR3aa: CASSLAAARTYGYTF

j_gene: TRBJ2-5
len: 15
v_gene: TRBV2
d_gene: TRBD1
CDR3nt: TGTGCCAGCAGTGAAGCCCGGACAGGGAAAGAGACCCAGTACTTC
CDR3aa: CASSEARTGKETQYF

j_gene: TRBJ2-7
len: 11
v_gene: TRBV5-1
d_gene: .
CDR3nt: TGCGCCAGCAGCTTTCAATACGAGCAGTACTTC
CDR3aa: CASSFQYEQYF

j_gene: TRBJ1-6
len: 15
v_gene: TRBV28
d_gene: .
CDR3nt: TGTGCCAGCAGTTTCGCGGGACTGATTAATTCACCCCTCCACTTT
CDR3aa: CASSFAGLINSPLHF

j_gene: TRBJ2-1
len: 12
v_gene: TRBV27
d_gene: .
CDR3nt: TGTGCCAGCAGTTTACCGGGGAATGAGCAGTTCTTC
CDR3aa: CASSLPGNEQFF

j_gene: TRBJ2-7
len: 15
v_gene: TRBV28
d_gene: .
CDR3nt: TGTGCCAGCAGTACCCCTCAGACAGGAGCCTACGAGCAGTACTTC
CDR3aa: CASSTPQTGAYEQYF

j_gene: TRBJ2-7
len: 14
v_gene: TRBV6-5
d_gene: .
CDR3nt: TGTGCCAGCAGTTACGACAGAGATTCCTACGAGCAGTACTTC
CDR3aa: CASSYDRDSYEQYF

j_gene: TRBJ2-7
len: 12
v_gene: TRBV28
d_gene: .
CDR3nt: TGTGCCAGCAGACTACAGGGCTACGAGCAGTACTTC
CDR3aa: CASRLQGYEQYF

j_gene: TRBJ1-1
len: 15
v_gene: TRBV6-5
d_gene: TRBD1
CDR3nt: TGTGCCAGCAGTTACGCGGGGACAGGGCTCCCTGAAGCTTTCTTT
CDR3aa: CASSYAGTGLPEAFF

j_gene: TRBJ2-1
len: 14
v_gene: TRBV6-1
d_gene: TRBD1
CDR3nt: TGTGCCAGCAGTTTACAGGGGGGCTACAATGAGCAGTTCTTC
CDR3aa: CASSLQGGYNEQFF

j_gene: TRBJ2-5
len: 14
v_gene: TRBV28
d_gene: .
CDR3nt: TGTGCCAGCAGAGAGGGGGGGGTTGAGGAGACCCAGTACTTC
CDR3aa: CASREGGVEETQYF

j_gene: TRBJ1-5
len: 15
v_gene: TRBV19
d_gene: TRBD1
CDR3nt: TGTGCCAGTAGTATGACAGGGGTGAGCAATCAGCCCCAGCATTTT
CDR3aa: CASSMTGVSNQPQHF

j_gene: TRBJ2-3
len: 12
v_gene: TRBV7-8
d_gene: .
CDR3nt: TGTGCCAGCAGCGCTACAGCAGATACGCAGTATTTT
CDR3aa: CASSATADTQYF

j_gene: TRBJ2-7
len: 14
v_gene: TRBV6-5
d_gene: .
CDR3nt: TGTGCCAGCAGTTACTCGAGCAAAAGCGGCGAGCAGTACTTC
CDR3aa: CASSYSSKSGEQYF

j_gene: TRBJ1-1
len: 14
v_gene: TRBV7-6
d_gene: TRBD1
CDR3nt: TGTGCCAGCAGTCATCGGACAGGGCCGCTAGGAGCTTTCTTT
CDR3aa: CASSHRTGPLGAFF

j_gene: TRBJ2-7
len: 14
v_gene: TRBV10-2
d_gene: TRBD1
CDR3nt: TGCGCCAGCAGGGCGACAGGGAATCAGGGCGAGCAGTACTTC
CDR3aa: CASRATGNQGEQYF

j_gene: TRBJ2-7
len: 15
v_gene: TRBV19
d_gene: TRBD2
CDR3nt: TGTGCCAGTAGCCCTGGACTAGCGGGAGGCTACGAGCAGTACTTC
CDR3aa: CASSPGLAGGYEQYF

j_gene: TRBJ1-1
len: 15
v_gene: TRBV30
d_gene: TRBD1
CDR3nt: TGTGCCTGGAGTGTAAGGGACAGGGGAAACACTGAAGCTTTCTTT
CDR3aa: CAWSVRDRGNTEAFF

j_gene: TRBJ1-1
len: 14
v_gene: TRBV5-1
d_gene: TRBD1
CDR3nt: TGCGCCAGCAGTTCTCAGGGGGGGAACACTGAAGCTTTCTTT
CDR3aa: CASSSQGGNTEAFF

j_gene: TRBJ1-2
len: 15
v_gene: TRBV5-6
d_gene: TRBD1
CDR3nt: TGTGCCAGCAGCCCCGGACAGGGGGCTATCTATGGCTACACCTTC
CDR3aa: CASSPGQGAIYGYTF

j_gene: TRBJ2-7
len: 14
v_gene: TRBV5-6
d_gene: .
CDR3nt: TGTGCCAGCAGCCGACGGGGAGATCGCTACGAGCAGTACTTC
CDR3aa: CASSRRGDRYEQYF

j_gene: TRBJ2-3
len: 15
v_gene: TRBV2
d_gene: .
CDR3nt: TGTGCCAGCAGAGCAACACAGGGCTACACAGATACGCAGTATTTT
CDR3aa: CASRATQGYTDTQYF

j_gene: TRBJ1-5
len: 14
v_gene: TRBV7-8
d_gene: TRBD1
CDR3nt: TGTGCCAGCAGCTTGGACAGGATCAATCAGCCCCAGCATTTT
CDR3aa: CASSLDRINQPQHF

j_gene: TRBJ1-4
len: 16
v_gene: TRBV5-1
d_gene: TRBD1
CDR3nt: TGCGCCAGCAGCTTGGGGACAGGGTCAACTAATGAAAAACTGTTTTTT
CDR3aa: CASSLGTGSTNEKLFF

j_gene: TRBJ2-1
len: 13
v_gene: TRBV6-1
d_gene: TRBD1
CDR3nt: TGTGCCAGCACCTGGACAGGGGGCCATGAGCAGTTCTTC
CDR3aa: CASTWTGGHEQFF

j_gene: TRBJ1-5
len: 13
v_gene: TRBV6-1
d_gene: TRBD1
CDR3nt: TGTGCCAGCAGGGAAGGGGACAGTCAGCCCCAGCATTTT
CDR3aa: CASREGDSQPQHF

j_gene: TRBJ1-2
len: 13
v_gene: TRBV9
d_gene: .
CDR3nt: TGTGCCAGCAGCTCCTACGGGGGGTTCGGCTACACCTTC
CDR3aa: CASSSYGGFGYTF

j_gene: TRBJ1-1
len: 13
v_gene: TRBV10-1
d_gene: .
CDR3nt: TGCGCCAGCAGGGACTTGCCTGGGACTGAAGCTTTCTTT
CDR3aa: CASRDLPGTEAFF

j_gene: TRBJ1-1
len: 15
v_gene: TRBV19
d_gene: .
CDR3nt: TGTGCCAGTAGTATAGATCAGGGTATGGCCACTGAAGCTTTCTTT
CDR3aa: CASSIDQGMATEAFF

j_gene: TRBJ1-1
len: 16
v_gene: TRBV5-1
d_gene: .
CDR3nt: TGCGCCAGCAGCTTGTTACCTCAGGGGTGGGGCACTGAAGCTTTCTTT
CDR3aa: CASSLLPQGWGTEAFF

j_gene: TRBJ2-1
len: 15
v_gene: TRBV27
d_gene: .
CDR3nt: TGTGCCAGCAGTTTAGCAGGGAACCCCTACAATGAGCAGTTCTTC
CDR3aa: CASSLAGNPYNEQFF

j_gene: TRBJ2-1
len: 14
v_gene: TRBV5-1
d_gene: TRBD1
CDR3nt: TGCGCCAGCAGCTTACAGGGGATTTATAATGAGCAGTTCTTC
CDR3aa: CASSLQGIYNEQFF

j_gene: TRBJ1-2
len: 15
v_gene: TRBV10-1
d_gene: .
CDR3nt: TGCGCCAGCAGTGAGTCCCAGGACGGGATCTATGGCTACACCTTC
CDR3aa: CASSESQDGIYGYTF

j_gene: TRBJ2-7
len: 12
v_gene: TRBV7-9
d_gene: .
CDR3nt: TGTGCCAGCACTGCCGGAGCCTACGAGCAGTACTTC
CDR3aa: CASTAGAYEQYF

j_gene: TRBJ2-3
len: 17
v_gene: TRBV5-4
d_gene: TRBD2
CDR3nt: TGTGCCAGCAGCCTACGGGGGGGACGGACTAGCACAGATACGCAGTATTTT
CDR3aa: CASSLRGGRTSTDTQYF

j_gene: TRBJ2-5
len: 13
v_gene: TRBV18
d_gene: .
CDR3nt: TGTGCCAGCTCCCGCGGGGATTCGGAGACCCAGTACTTC
CDR3aa: CASSRGDSETQYF

j_gene: TRBJ2-1
len: 13
v_gene: TRBV4-1
d_gene: .
CDR3nt: TGCGCCAGCAGCCAGTCCGACTGGAATGAGCAGTTCTTC
CDR3aa: CASSQSDWNEQFF

j_gene: TRBJ1-1
len: 14
v_gene: TRBV27
d_gene: .
CDR3nt: TGTGCCAGCAGTCCCGCTCAGGAGAACACTGAAGCTTTCTTT
CDR3aa: CASSPAQENTEAFF

j_gene: TRBJ2-7
len: 13
v_gene: TRBV28
d_gene: .
CDR3nt: TGTGCCAGCACGAGACCATATGGGCTCGAGCAGTACTTC
CDR3aa: CASTRPYGLEQYF

j_gene: TRBJ2-1
len: 12
v_gene: TRBV30
d_gene: .
CDR3nt: TGTGCCTGGGGAACCCTTCGACAGGAGCAGTTCTTC
CDR3aa: CAWGTLRQEQFF

j_gene: TRBJ2-2
len: 18
v_gene: TRBV7-3
d_gene: TRBD2
CDR3nt: TGTGCCAGCAGCTTATCCCCAAGCGGGGAAAGAGGGACCGGGGAGCTGTTTTTT
CDR3aa: CASSLSPSGERGTGELFF

j_gene: TRBJ1-1
len: 14
v_gene: TRBV19
d_gene: TRBD1
CDR3nt: TGTGCCAGTAGTATCGGACAGGGGGCGACTGAAGCTTTCTTT
CDR3aa: CASSIGQGATEAFF

j_gene: TRBJ1-2
len: 14
v_gene: TRBV29-1
d_gene: TRBD1
CDR3nt: TGCAGCGTGAGAAACAGGGGGGGTAACTATGGCTACACCTTC
CDR3aa: CSVRNRGGNYGYTF

j_gene: TRBJ2-1
len: 16
v_gene: TRBV9
d_gene: TRBD2
CDR3nt: TGTGCCAGCAGCGTAGCTACCGGGGGGGTAAACAATGAGCAGTTCTTC
CDR3aa: CASSVATGGVNNEQFF

j_gene: TRBJ2-1
len: 15
v_gene: TRBV11-3
d_gene: TRBD2
CDR3nt: TGTGCCAGCAGCTCATTGACTAGCGGCTACAATGAGCAGTTCTTC
CDR3aa: CASSSLTSGYNEQFF

j_gene: TRBJ2-5
len: 15
v_gene: TRBV7-9
d_gene: .
CDR3nt: TGTGCCAGCAGCCCTCGGGTCGAGCTCCAAGAGACCCAGTACTTC
CDR3aa: CASSPRVELQETQYF

j_gene: TRBJ1-1
len: 14
v_gene: TRBV5-4
d_gene: TRBD1
CDR3nt: TGTGCCAGCAGCGGGGACAGGGAGAACACTGAAGCTTTCTTT
CDR3aa: CASSGDRENTEAFF

j_gene: TRBJ2-1
len: 19
v_gene: TRBV18
d_gene: .
CDR3nt: TGTGCCAGCTCATCCCGGGGTGGGAGGCAAGAAAGCTCCTACAATGAGCAGTTCTTC
CDR3aa: CASSSRGGRQESSYNEQFF

j_gene: TRBJ1-6
len: 16
v_gene: TRBV6-6
d_gene: TRBD1
CDR3nt: TGTGCCAGCAGCGGACAGGGGGCGCTGGGTAATTCACCCCTCCACTTT
CDR3aa: CASSGQGALGNSPLHF

j_gene: TRBJ1-2
len: 14
v_gene: TRBV6-6
d_gene: .
CDR3nt: TGTGCCAGCAGTTACGAGGGCGAGAACTATGGCTACACCTTC
CDR3aa: CASSYEGENYGYTF

j_gene: TRBJ2-7
len: 13
v_gene: TRBV19
d_gene: .
CDR3nt: TGTGCCAGTAGTTCCTCCAGGGTGTCCGAGCAGTACTTC
CDR3aa: CASSSSRVSEQYF

j_gene: TRBJ2-2
len: 13
v_gene: TRBV5-1
d_gene: .
CDR3nt: TGCGCCAGCAGCTTGTTGGGCGCCGGGGAGCTGTTTTTT
CDR3aa: CASSLLGAGELFF

j_gene: TRBJ1-2
len: 15
v_gene: TRBV4-1
d_gene: .
CDR3nt: TGCGCCAGCAGCCAAGGCTTGGGGGGTTCGGGCGGCTACACCTTC
CDR3aa: CASSQGLGGSGGYTF

j_gene: TRBJ2-5
len: 14
v_gene: TRBV7-9
d_gene: TRBD2
CDR3nt: TGTGCCAGCAGCTTGGCGGGAGCGGGAGAGACCCAGTACTTC
CDR3aa: CASSLAGAGETQYF

j_gene: TRBJ2-7
len: 14
v_gene: TRBV10-3
d_gene: .
CDR3nt: TGTGCCATCAGAACTAGCACGAACTCCTACGAGCAGTACTTC
CDR3aa: CAIRTSTNSYEQYF

j_gene: TRBJ2-7
len: 14
v_gene: TRBV27
d_gene: TRBD1
CDR3nt: TGTGCCAGCAGTTTAGGGCAGGGGGCTTGGGAGCAGTACTTC
CDR3aa: CASSLGQGAWEQYF